These 21 T cell receptor beta chains were all obtained from the same sample, sequenced in a study of T-cell reconstitution after alpha-beta-depleted transplantation in children. TCRbeta library preparation incorporated unique molecular identifiers. TCRdb re-analysed the PCR reads in MiXCR, keeping a single row per CDR3 protein. The sample includes about 290,000 distinct CDR3 sequences, 10% seen only once; the top ten take roughly 7.1%. This sample comprised PBMCs, obtained before TCRalphabeta/CD19-depleted stem cell transplant. The receptors were gathered from a boy under three years old with acute myeloid leukemia, due to receive a stem cell transplant.

There are many counts of this clonotype. A much larger clone sits a single nucleotide away, making a read error possible. V gene TRBV27 combines with J gene TRBJ2-1, with D perhaps given as TRBD1 or TRBD2 (6 bases each). In germline, CDR1 is MNHEY, CDR2 SMNVEV (reference sequence). Deletions cut 5 bases from V and 7 bases from J, with 15 bases between. This CDR3 comprises 14 residues. The CDR3 coding sequence is TGTGCCAGCAGTCATAGACTAGGGGGAAATGAGCAGTTCTTC. Translated, it gives CASSHRLGGNEQFF.

The chain uses TRBV7-3 and TRBJ2-7; 7 bases map to TRBD1. Germline V gene lookup returns CDR1 SGHTA and CDR2 FQGTGA. This CDR3 is 14 amino acids long. Trimming removed 5 bases from V and 2 bases from J; junction bases left unmatched: 6. This CDR3 reads CASSPTGDPYEQYF. The CDR3 DNA reads TGTGCCAGCAGCCCTACAGGGGATCCCTACGAGCAGTACTTC.

The J gene is TRBJ2-7, the V gene TRBV28; 7 bases are shared with TRBD2. Germline V CDR1 and CDR2: MDHEN, SYDVKM. V shed 5 bases, J shed 3 bases, and the junction held 7 bases outside the gene matches. The CDR3 spans 14 residues. The CDR3 coding sequence is TGTGCCAGCAGTCCGGGGACTACCCTCTACGAGCAGTACTTC. Protein sequence: CASSPGTTLYEQYF.

This clonotype was found many times. The rearrangement links TRBV28 to TRBJ2-4; 7 bases fit TRBD1. The CDR3 has 17 amino acids. The V and J ends lost 6 bases and 8 bases, in that order; junction bases with no gene match: 19. Germline lookup yields CDR1 MDHEN and CDR2 SYDVKM. The CDR3 sequence is CASRVSPSTGTEDIQYF. Written as DNA, the CDR3 is TGTGCCAGCAGAGTTTCCCCCTCGACCGGGACAGAGGACATTCAGTACTTC.

The chain employs TRBV13 and TRBJ2-5; D is unclear. Trimming removed 10 bases at V and 5 bases at J, with 11 bases between. The CDR3 totals 11 residues. The germline V gene has CDR1 PRHDT and CDR2 FYEKMQ (reference sequence). The CDR3, as DNA: TGTGCCATGGGCCTAGGCGAGACCCAGTACTTC. This encodes CAMGLGETQYF.

This clonotype was seen repeatedly, ten times or more. CDR3 bases: TGTGCCAGCAGCTCCCCCGCGGACAGGGGTTGGTCCTACGAGCAGTACTTC. Amino acid sequence: CASSSPADRGWSYEQYF. V and J are TRBV11-2 and TRBJ2-7, with TRBD1 matching 9 bases. CDR3 length: 17 residues. Germline loops: CDR1 SGHAT, CDR2 FQNNGV. Trimming cost V 4 bases and J 1 base; bases outside gene matches: 11.

The chain employs TRBV7-9 and TRBJ2-1, with TRBD2 identical over 8 bases. The CDR3 is 14 amino acids. CDR1 and CDR2 (germline): SEHNR, FQNEAQ (reference sequence). V gave up 11 bases and J gave up 9 bases; unmatched junction bases: 15. CDR3 nucleotides: TGTGCCGCAAGGACTATCGGGAGGGCCCCTGAGCAGTTCTTC. Protein sequence: CAARTIGRAPEQFF.

The table lists this clonotype with a few counts. The rearrangement links TRBV15 to TRBJ2-7, with 9 positions matching TRBD1. The CDR3 spans 15 residues. The junction had 9 bases not matched to a gene; V was cut back by 4 bases and J by 5 bases. Per germline, CDR1 LNHNV and CDR2 YYDKDF (reference sequence). The CDR3 region is CATSTLTGGRNEQYF. The DNA for the CDR3 is TGTGCCACCAGCACATTGACAGGGGGGAGGAACGAGCAGTACTTC.

This clonotype was observed many times. The chain is built from TRBV12-3 or TRBV12-4 and TRBJ2-1; D unresolved. The CDR3 is 16 residues long. Trimming left V 6 bases short and J 6 bases short, with 21 bases between. The CDR3 sequence is CASSDFDEVRFNEQFF. The CDR3 DNA sequence: TGTGCCAGCAGCGATTTCGACGAAGTCCGATTCAATGAGCAGTTCTTC.

This clonotype was counted ten times or more. The genes are TRBV5-6 and TRBJ2-1; TRBD1 aligns across 7 bases. Trimming removed 5 bases from V and 2 bases from J; junction bases left unmatched: 4. The CDR3 spans 14 residues. Germline V lookup: CDR1 SGHDT, CDR2 YYEEEE. As DNA, the CDR3 is TGTGCCAGCAGAAAGGGGACAGCCTACAATGAGCAGTTCTTC. It specifies CASRKGTAYNEQFF.

This clonotype has ten or more counts. This chain joins TRBV7-9 and TRBJ1-2, with D unresolved. The V end lost 2 bases, the J end lost 4 bases, and 14 bases lay between the germline ends. Germline V gives CDR1 SEHNR, CDR2 FQNEAQ (reference sequence). The CDR3 is 15 amino acids. The CDR3 coding sequence is TGTGCCAGCAGCTTACTTGTCGGCCTCCGCTATGGCTACACCTTC. This codes for CASSLLVGLRYGYTF. The full variable domain, its missing parts supplied by reference TRBV7-9 and TRBJ1-2, is DTGVSQNPRHKITKRGQNVTFRCDPISEHNRLYWYRQTLGQGPEFLTYFQNEAQLEKSRLLSDRFSAERPKGSFSTLEIQRTEQGDSAMYLCASSLLVGLRYGYTFGSGTRLTVV.

A word on this clonotype: This clone may be a read error of a much larger clone one base away. The J gene is TRBJ1-6, the V gene TRBV12-3 or TRBV12-4; 8 bases line up with TRBD1. The CDR3 is 15 amino acids. CDR3 amino acids: CAISLTGTGNSPLHF. The CDR3 region has the DNA TGTGCCATCAGTCTGACCGGGACAGGCAATTCACCCCTCCACTTT.

CDR3 in amino acids: CASSPRQGPFNTEAFF. The CDR3 region has the DNA TGTGCCAGCAGCCCCCGACAGGGCCCCTTTAACACTGAAGCTTTCTTT. The chain employs TRBV7-6 and TRBJ1-1, with 7 bases identical to TRBD1. J was trimmed by 2 bases and V by 5 bases; bases with no gene match: 11. Germline V gene sequence: CDR1 SGHVS, CDR2 FNYEAQ. The CDR3 consists of 16 residues.

This clonotype was observed many times. This sequence joins TRBV9 and TRBJ2-7, with TRBD2 matching over 7 bases. V was pared by 3 bases and J by 3 bases, with 6 bases of the junction left unmatched. This CDR3 is built from 14 residues. CDR1 SGDLS and CDR2 YYNGEE come from the germline V gene. In DNA form, the CDR3 reads TGTGCCAGCAGCGAAGGACTAGGGATCTACGAGCAGTACTTC. Amino acids: CASSEGLGIYEQYF.

V and J are TRBV12-3 or TRBV12-4 and TRBJ2-5; no firm D call. The CDR3 contains 16 residues. The V and J ends lost 4 bases and 1 base respectively, with 16 bases between them. The CDR3 loop reads CASSSLPTQVQETQYF. The CDR3 region has the DNA TGTGCCAGCAGTTCCCTACCCACGCAGGTCCAAGAGACCCAGTACTTC.

The table lists this clonotype with a few counts. CDR3: CSVEDLPQGAETQYF. The CDR3 coding sequence is TGCAGCGTTGAAGACCTGCCACAGGGGGCAGAGACCCAGTACTTC. The V gene is TRBV29-1, the J gene TRBJ2-5; 9 positions agree with TRBD1. V shed 0 bases, J shed 4 bases, and the junction held 6 bases outside the gene matches. The germline V gene has CDR1 SQVTM and CDR2 ANQGSEA. The CDR3 totals 15 residues.

This chain uses TRBV27 with TRBJ2-1; 7 nucleotides line up with TRBD2. Unmatched junction bases numbered 6, after V lost 6 bases and J lost 1 base. CDR1 MNHEY and CDR2 SMNVEV come from the germline V gene (reference sequence). The CDR3 contains 15 residues. This CDR3 reads CASRTTGGSYNEQFF. CDR3 bases: TGTGCCAGCAGAACCACGGGGGGATCCTACAATGAGCAGTTCTTC.

This clonotype appeared many times. V usage is TRBV19 and J usage is TRBJ2-5, with D possibly being TRBD1 (6 bases). V lost 3 bases and J lost 1, with 33 bases in between. Germline V CDR1 and CDR2: LNHDA, SQIVND (reference sequence). This CDR3 has 22 residues. CDR3 DNA sequence: TGTGCCAGTAGTATCAGGGGCTCGTTAGGGAGCATAGGGAGAGGGTTCCAAGAGACCCAGTACTTC. It is translated as CASSIRGSLGSIGRGFQETQYF.

This clonotype was seen at least ten times. This sequence joins TRBV5-5 and TRBJ2-2; no clear D gene. Germline values: CDR1 SGHKS, CDR2 YYEKEE (reference sequence). The CDR3 contains 14 residues. Trimming left V 1 base short and J 3 bases short, with 7 bases between. CDR3 nucleotide sequence: TGTGCCAGCAGCTTGAACAGCTACACCGGGGAGCTGTTTTTT. Its translation: CASSLNSYTGELFF.

A note on this clonotype: A read error may be the cause here, since a much bigger clone is one base away. The rearrangement links TRBV5-1 to TRBJ2-2, with D perhaps TRBD1 (6 bases). V lost 0 bases and J 2 bases, leaving 11 bases between the germline ends. Germline CDR1 is SGHRS and CDR2 is YFSETQ. The CDR3 extends over 16 amino acids. Written as DNA, the CDR3 is TGCGCCAGCAGCTTGGCGGGACATAGTAACACCGGGGAGCTGTTTTTT. Its protein product is CASSLAGHSNTGELFF.

The chain has TRBV11-1 and TRBJ2-1; TRBD2 agrees at 14 bases. Losses at the gene ends were 5 bases for V and 0 bases for J; bases not matched to a gene: 15. The CDR3 is 21 residues long. The germline V gene has CDR1 SGHAT and CDR2 FQDESV (reference sequence). The CDR3 nucleotides read TGTGCCAGCAGCCCCAGGGTACCGGGACTAGCGGGGGATAGCTCCTACAATGAGCAGTTCTTC. It encodes CASSPRVPGLAGDSSYNEQFF. Together with reference TRBV11-1 and TRBJ2-1, the CDR3 gives the full variable domain: EAEVAQSPRYKITEKSQAVAFWCDPISGHATLYWYRQILGQGPELLVQFQDESVVDDSQLPKDRFSAERLKGVDSTLKIQPAELGDSAMYLCASSPRVPGLAGDSSYNEQFFGPGTRLTVL.